This T cell receptor beta chain was observed in a study of radiotherapy plus CTLA-4 blockade in lung cancer (dated by TCRdb to the late 2010s). With respect to the entire study: Among the enrolled patients, around 17% had an objective response, and roughly 30% reached disease control. The investigation overall reported the following: TCR clones derived from tumors expanded in peripheral blood after treatment with radiotherapy and ipilimumab. The strongest predictors of response, as reported, were early dynamic changes in blood T cell clones along with a rise in serum interferon-beta after radiation.

CDR1 and CDR2, looked up from the germline V gene (reference sequence), are LNHDA and SQIVND. The CDR3 covers 15 residues, taking in both the cysteine and the phenylalanine. Only CDR3 DNA remains: 45 bases, in frame from the first base. V was cut back by 5 bases and J by 3 bases, leaving a gap of 13 bases between them. Library construction relied on the immunoSEQ multiplex PCR assay. Drawn from immuneACCESS, this table holds only the in-frame rearrangements with V and J called that TCRdb kept. Clones are partly lost; checked studies trace under half to an unresolved V gene and leave the rest unexplained. The sample yields more than 90,000 clones; roughly 77% were counted once. The top ten constitute 2.5% to 3.5% of the sample. With respect to this clone: Its antigen is not yet known. No much larger clone exists at a distance of one base, and base qualities are not known.

In this study, focal radiation therapy paired with CTLA-4 blockade (ipilimumab) was tested in patients who had chemo-refractory metastatic non-small-cell lung cancer. The receptor's source is a human donor with non-small cell lung cancer that progressed on radiotherapy plus ipilimumab. Some clones in this sample may be carry-over from other donors' samples. The V and J genes are TRBV19 and TRBJ2-2, with TRBD1 tentatively as D gene (5 bases match). This material consisted of peripheral blood, taken from a patient treated with radiotherapy plus ipilimumab. The CDR3 has the sequence CASSYGVGDTGELFF. The DNA sequence is TGTGCCAGTAGTTATGGGGTAGGGGACACCGGGGAGCTGTTTTTT.